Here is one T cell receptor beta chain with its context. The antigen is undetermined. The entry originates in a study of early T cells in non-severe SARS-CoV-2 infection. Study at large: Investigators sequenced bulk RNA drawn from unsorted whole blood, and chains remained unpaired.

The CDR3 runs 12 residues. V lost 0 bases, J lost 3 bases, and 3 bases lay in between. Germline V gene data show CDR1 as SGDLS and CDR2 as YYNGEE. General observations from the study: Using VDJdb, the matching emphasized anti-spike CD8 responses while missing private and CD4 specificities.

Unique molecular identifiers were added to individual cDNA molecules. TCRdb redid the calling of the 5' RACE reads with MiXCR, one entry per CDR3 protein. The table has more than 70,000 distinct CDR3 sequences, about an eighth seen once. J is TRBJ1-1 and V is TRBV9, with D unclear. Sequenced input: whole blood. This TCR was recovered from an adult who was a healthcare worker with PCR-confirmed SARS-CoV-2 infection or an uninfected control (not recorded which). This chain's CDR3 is CASSVGDTEAFF. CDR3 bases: TGTGCCAGCAGCGTAGGAGACACTGAAGCTTTCTTT. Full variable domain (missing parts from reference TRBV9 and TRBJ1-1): DSGVTQTPKHLITATGQRVTLRCSPRSGDLSVYWYQQSLDQGLQFLIQYYNGEERAKGNILERFSAQQFPDLHSELNLSSLELGDSALYFCASSVGDTEAFFGQGTRLTVV.